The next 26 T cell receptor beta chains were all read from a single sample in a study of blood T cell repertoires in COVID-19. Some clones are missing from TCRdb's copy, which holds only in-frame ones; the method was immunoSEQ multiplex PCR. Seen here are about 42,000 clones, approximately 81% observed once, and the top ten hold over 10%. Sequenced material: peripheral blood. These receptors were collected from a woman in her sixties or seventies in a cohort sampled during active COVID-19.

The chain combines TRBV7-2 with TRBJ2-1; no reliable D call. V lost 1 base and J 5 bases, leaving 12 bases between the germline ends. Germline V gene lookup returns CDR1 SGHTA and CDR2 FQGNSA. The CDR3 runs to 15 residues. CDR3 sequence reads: CASSLGFASHNEQFF. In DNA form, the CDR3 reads TGTGCCAGCAGCTTAGGTTTCGCGTCCCACAATGAGCAGTTCTTC.

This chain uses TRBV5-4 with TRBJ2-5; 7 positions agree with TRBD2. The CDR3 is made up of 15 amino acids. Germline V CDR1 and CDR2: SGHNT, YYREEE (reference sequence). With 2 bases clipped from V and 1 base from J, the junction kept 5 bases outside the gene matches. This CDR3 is CASSLGREGQETQYF. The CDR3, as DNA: TGTGCCAGCAGCTTAGGTAGGGAGGGCCAAGAGACCCAGTACTTC.

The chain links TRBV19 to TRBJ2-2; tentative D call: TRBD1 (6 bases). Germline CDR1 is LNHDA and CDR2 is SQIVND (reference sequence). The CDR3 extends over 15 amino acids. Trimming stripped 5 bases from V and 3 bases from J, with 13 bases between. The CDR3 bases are TGTGCCAGTAGTCAGTTTGGGGGCTACACCGGGGAGCTGTTTTTT. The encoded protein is CASSQFGGYTGELFF. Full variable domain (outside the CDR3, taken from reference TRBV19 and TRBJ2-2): DGGITQSPKYLFRKEGQNVTLSCEQNLNHDAMYWYRQDPGQGLRLIYYSQIVNDFQKGDIAEGYSVSREKKESFPLTVTSAQKNPTAFYLCASSQFGGYTGELFFGEGSRLTVL.

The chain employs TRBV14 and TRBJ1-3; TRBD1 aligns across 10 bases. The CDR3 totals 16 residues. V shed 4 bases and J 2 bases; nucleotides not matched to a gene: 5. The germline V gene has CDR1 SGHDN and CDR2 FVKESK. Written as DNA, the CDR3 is TGTGCCAGCAGCCGTCTGGGGACAGGGGCTGGAAACACCATATATTTT. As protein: CASSRLGTGAGNTIYF.

The CDR3 region is CASSLVGARNQPQHF. CDR3 coding DNA: TGTGCCAGCAGTTTAGTGGGAGCTAGGAATCAGCCCCAGCATTTT. J is TRBJ1-5 and V is TRBV28; D is uncertain. Trimming shortened V by 2 bases and J by 4 bases, and 12 bases separated the two germline ends. This CDR3 comprises 15 residues. Germline-derived CDR1 and CDR2 are MDHEN and SYDVKM. Looking up the rest from reference TRBV28 and TRBJ1-5 gives the full variable domain: DVKVTQSSRYLVKRTGEKVFLECVQDMDHENMFWYRQDPGLGLRLIYFSYDVKMKEKGDIPEGYSVSREKKERFSLILESASTNQTSMYLCASSLVGARNQPQHFGDGTRLSIL.

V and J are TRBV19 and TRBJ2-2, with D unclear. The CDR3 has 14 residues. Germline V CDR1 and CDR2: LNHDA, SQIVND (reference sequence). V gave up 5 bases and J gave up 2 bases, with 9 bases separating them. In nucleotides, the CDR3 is TGTGCCAGTAGTGCCCAGCGAAACACCGGGGAGCTGTTTTTT. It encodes CASSAQRNTGELFF.

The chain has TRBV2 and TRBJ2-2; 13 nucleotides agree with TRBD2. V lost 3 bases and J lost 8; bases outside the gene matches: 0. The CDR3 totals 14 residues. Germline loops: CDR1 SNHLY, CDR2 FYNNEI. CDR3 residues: CASSEGLAGGELFF. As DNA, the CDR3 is TGTGCCAGCAGTGAGGGACTAGCGGGGGGGGAGCTGTTTTTT.

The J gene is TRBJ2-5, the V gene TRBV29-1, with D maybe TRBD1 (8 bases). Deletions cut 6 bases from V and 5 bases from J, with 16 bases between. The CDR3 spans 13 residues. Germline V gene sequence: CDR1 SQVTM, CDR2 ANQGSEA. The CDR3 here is CSVDDRGGETQYF. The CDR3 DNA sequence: TGCAGCGTGGACGACAGGGGAGGGGAGACCCAGTACTTC. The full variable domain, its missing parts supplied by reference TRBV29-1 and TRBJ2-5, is SAVISQKPSRDICQRGTSLTIQCQVDSQVTMMFWYRQQPGQSLTLIATANQGSEATYESGFVIDKFPISRPNLTFSTLTVSNMSPEDSSIYLCSVDDRGGETQYFGPGTRLLVL.

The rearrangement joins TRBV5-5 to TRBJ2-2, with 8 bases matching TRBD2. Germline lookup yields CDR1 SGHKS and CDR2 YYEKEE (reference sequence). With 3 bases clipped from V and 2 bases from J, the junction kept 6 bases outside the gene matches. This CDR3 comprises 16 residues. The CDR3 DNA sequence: TGTGCCAGCAGCTGGGGGAGCGGGGGAAACACCGGGGAGCTGTTTTTT. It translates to CASSWGSGGNTGELFF.

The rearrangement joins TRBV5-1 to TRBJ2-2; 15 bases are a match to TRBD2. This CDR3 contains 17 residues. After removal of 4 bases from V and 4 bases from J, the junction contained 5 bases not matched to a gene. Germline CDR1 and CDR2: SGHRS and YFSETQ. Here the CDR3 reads CASSPGLAGGGTGELFF. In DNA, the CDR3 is TGCGCCAGCAGCCCGGGACTAGCGGGAGGTGGCACCGGGGAGCTGTTTTTT.

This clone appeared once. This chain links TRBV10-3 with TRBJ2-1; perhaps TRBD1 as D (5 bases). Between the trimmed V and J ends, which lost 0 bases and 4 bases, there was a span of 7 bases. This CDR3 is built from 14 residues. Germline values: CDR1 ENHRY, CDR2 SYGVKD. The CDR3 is CAISESDRYNEQFF. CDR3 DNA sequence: TGTGCCATCAGTGAGTCCGACAGATACAATGAGCAGTTCTTC.

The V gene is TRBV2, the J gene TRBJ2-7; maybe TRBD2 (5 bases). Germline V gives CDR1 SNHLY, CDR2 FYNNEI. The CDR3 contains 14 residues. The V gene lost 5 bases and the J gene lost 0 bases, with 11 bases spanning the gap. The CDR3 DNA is TGTGCCAGCAGTTTACAGACTACCTCCTACGAGCAGTACTTC. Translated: CASSLQTTSYEQYF.

The CDR3 sequence is CASSEDRTNEKLFF. CDR3 nucleotides: TGTGCCAGCAGTGAAGACAGAACCAATGAAAAACTGTTTTTT. The V gene is TRBV6-1, the J gene TRBJ1-4; D gene ambiguous. Trimming stripped 1 base from V and 5 bases from J, with 8 bases between. CDR1 and CDR2 (germline): MNHNS, SASEGT. This CDR3 has 14 amino acids.

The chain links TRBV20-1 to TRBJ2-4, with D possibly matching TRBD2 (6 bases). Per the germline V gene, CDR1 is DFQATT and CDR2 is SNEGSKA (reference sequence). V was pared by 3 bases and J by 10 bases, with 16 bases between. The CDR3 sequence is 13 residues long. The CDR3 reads CSASGGDGRIQYF. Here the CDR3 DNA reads TGCAGTGCTAGTGGCGGGGATGGGAGGATTCAGTACTTC.

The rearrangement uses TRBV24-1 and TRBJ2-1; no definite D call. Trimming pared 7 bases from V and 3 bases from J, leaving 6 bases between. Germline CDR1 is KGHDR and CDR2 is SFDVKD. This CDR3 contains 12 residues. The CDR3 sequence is CATSRLYNEQFF. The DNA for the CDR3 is TGTGCCACCAGCCGACTCTACAATGAGCAGTTCTTC.

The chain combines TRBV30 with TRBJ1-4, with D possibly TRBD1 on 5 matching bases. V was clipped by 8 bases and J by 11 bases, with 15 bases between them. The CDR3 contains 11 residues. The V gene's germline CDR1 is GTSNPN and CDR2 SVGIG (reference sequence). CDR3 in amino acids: CAQGVGAKLFF. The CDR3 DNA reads TGTGCCCAGGGTGTTGGGGCTAAACTGTTTTTT.

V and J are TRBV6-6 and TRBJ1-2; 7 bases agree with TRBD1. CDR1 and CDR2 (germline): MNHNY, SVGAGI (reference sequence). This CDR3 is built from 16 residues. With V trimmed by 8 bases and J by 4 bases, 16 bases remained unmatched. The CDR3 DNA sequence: TGTGCCAGCCTTAGGACAGGCGCCGACATTGGCTATGGCTACACCTTC. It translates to CASLRTGADIGYGYTF.

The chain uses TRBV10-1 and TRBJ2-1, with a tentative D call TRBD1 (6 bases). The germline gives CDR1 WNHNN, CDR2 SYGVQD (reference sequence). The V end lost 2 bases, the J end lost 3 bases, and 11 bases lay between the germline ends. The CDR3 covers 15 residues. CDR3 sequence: CASSERAGVYNEQFF. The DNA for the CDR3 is TGCGCCAGCAGTGAGCGGGCAGGGGTCTACAATGAGCAGTTCTTC.

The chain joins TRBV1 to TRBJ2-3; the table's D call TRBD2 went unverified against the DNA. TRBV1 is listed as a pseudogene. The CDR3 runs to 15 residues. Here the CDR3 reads CTSSQTSGNADTQYF. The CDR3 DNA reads TGCACCAGCAGCCAAACTAGCGGGAACGCAGATACGCAGTATTTT.

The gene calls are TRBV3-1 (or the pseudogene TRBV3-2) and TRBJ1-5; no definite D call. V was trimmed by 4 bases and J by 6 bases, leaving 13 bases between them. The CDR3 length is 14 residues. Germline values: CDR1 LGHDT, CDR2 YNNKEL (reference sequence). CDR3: CASSRGSASQPQHF. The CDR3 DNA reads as TGTGCCAGCAGCCGTGGGAGCGCGAGTCAGCCCCAGCATTTT.

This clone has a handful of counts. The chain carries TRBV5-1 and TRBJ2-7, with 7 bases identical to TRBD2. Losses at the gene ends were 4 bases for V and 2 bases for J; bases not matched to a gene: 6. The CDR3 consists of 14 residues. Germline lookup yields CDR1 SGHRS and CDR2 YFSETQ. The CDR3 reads CASSPSGATYEQYF. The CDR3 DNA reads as TGCGCCAGCAGCCCTAGCGGAGCGACCTACGAGCAGTACTTC.

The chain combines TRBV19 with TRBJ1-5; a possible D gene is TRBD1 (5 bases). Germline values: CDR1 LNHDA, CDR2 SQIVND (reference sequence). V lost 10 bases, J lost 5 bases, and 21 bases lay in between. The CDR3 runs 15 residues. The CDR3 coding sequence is TGTGCCACCTCCGGTGGGGCCCTAGGCGATCAGCCCCAGCATTTT. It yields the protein CATSGGALGDQPQHF.

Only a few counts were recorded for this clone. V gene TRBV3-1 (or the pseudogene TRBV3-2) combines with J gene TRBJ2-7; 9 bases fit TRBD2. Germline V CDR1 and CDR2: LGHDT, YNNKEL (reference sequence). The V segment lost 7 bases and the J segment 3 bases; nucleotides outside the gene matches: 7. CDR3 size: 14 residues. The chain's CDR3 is CASTSSGMYYEQYF. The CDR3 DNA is TGTGCCAGCACCTCTAGCGGGATGTACTACGAGCAGTACTTC.

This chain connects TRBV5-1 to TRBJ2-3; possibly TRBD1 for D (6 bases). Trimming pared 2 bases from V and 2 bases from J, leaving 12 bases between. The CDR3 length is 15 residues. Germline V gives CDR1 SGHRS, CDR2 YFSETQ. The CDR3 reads CASSFTGTLTDTQYF. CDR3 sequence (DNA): TGCGCCAGCAGCTTCACAGGGACCCTCACAGATACGCAGTATTTT.

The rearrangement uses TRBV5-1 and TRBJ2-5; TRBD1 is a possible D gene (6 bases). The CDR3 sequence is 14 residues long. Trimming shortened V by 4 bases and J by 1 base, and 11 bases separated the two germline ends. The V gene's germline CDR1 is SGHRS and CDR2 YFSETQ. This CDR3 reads CASSLGTIQETQYF. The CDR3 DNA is TGCGCCAGCAGCCTCGGGACAATCCAAGAGACCCAGTACTTC.

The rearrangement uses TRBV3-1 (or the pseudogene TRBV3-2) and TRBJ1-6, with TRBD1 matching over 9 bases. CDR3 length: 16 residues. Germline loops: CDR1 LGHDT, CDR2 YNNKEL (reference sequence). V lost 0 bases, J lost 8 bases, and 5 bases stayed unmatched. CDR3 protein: CASSQDTRQGDSPLHF. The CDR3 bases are TGTGCCAGCAGCCAAGATACCCGACAGGGGGATTCACCCCTCCACTTT.